This is a list of T cell receptor beta chains from one sample in a study of blood T cell repertoires in COVID-19. Generated by immunoSEQ multiplex PCR, the TCRdb table keeps only in-frame clones and is missing some. The sample lists around 28,000 clones; about 80% were seen once. The sequencing input was peripheral blood. These receptors all come from a man in his 70s with acute or convalescent COVID-19. Both conserved end residues are part of each CDR3. The D gene is left open where the match is weak. The size of a clone is reported for some rows only, either as once, few or many, or as a class for expanded clones.

D gene: TRBD1; V gene: TRBV30; clone size: -; J gene: TRBJ1-2; CDR3 DNA: TGTGCCTGGAGTAACAGGGGCGACTATGGCTACACCTTC; CDR3 protein: CAWSNRGDYGYTF
D gene: -; V gene: TRBV7-9; clone size: -; J gene: TRBJ1-5; CDR3 DNA: TGTGCCAGCAGCTCCGAAAAAGAGGGCAATCAGCCCCAGCATTTT; CDR3 protein: CASSSEKEGNQPQHF
D gene: -; V gene: TRBV12-3/TRBV12-4; clone size: -; J gene: TRBJ1-1; CDR3 DNA: TGTGCCACCCAGTTAGGGGGAAACACTGAAGCTTTCTTT; CDR3 protein: CATQLGGNTEAFF
D gene: TRBD2; V gene: TRBV5-1; clone size: once; J gene: TRBJ2-3; CDR3 DNA: TGCGCCAGCAGCTTGGGGGGTAGCGGGGGCACAGATACGCAGTATTTT; CDR3 protein: CASSLGGSGGTDTQYF
D gene: -; V gene: TRBV10-3; clone size: -; J gene: TRBJ2-4; CDR3 DNA: TGTGCCATCAGTGCTACAGGGATCAAAAACATTCAGTACTTC; CDR3 protein: CAISATGIKNIQYF
D gene: -; V gene: TRBV4-2; clone size: -; J gene: TRBJ2-1; CDR3 DNA: TGTGCCAGCAGCCAAGATCCCAGTGGGCTATACAATGAGCAGTTCTTC; CDR3 protein: CASSQDPSGLYNEQFF
D gene: TRBD2; V gene: TRBV5-1; clone size: few; J gene: TRBJ2-5; CDR3 DNA: TGCGCCAGCAGCTTGTTAAGGGCGGGGGAAGAGACCCAGTACTTC; CDR3 protein: CASSLLRAGEETQYF
D gene: TRBD1; V gene: TRBV28; clone size: -; J gene: TRBJ2-1; CDR3 DNA: TGTGCCAGCAGCCCTCCGACAGGGGGAAGAAGGGATGAGCAGTTCTTC; CDR3 protein: CASSPPTGGRRDEQFF
D gene: -; V gene: TRBV28; clone size: -; J gene: TRBJ1-2; CDR3 DNA: TGTGCCAGCAGTTTCCTCCTGAGCGTCGGGAACCATGGCTACACCTTC; CDR3 protein: CASSFLLSVGNHGYTF
D gene: TRBD2; V gene: TRBV7-2; clone size: -; J gene: TRBJ2-3; CDR3 DNA: TGTGCCAGCCGACTAGCGGGGGGATTTCCCACAGATACGCAGTATTTT; CDR3 protein: CASRLAGGFPTDTQYF
D gene: -; V gene: TRBV7-8; clone size: -; J gene: TRBJ1-5; CDR3 DNA: TGTGCCAGCAGCTCACAGGGTTTCGGTCAGCCCCAGCATTTT; CDR3 protein: CASSSQGFGQPQHF
D gene: TRBD2; V gene: TRBV6-5; clone size: -; J gene: TRBJ2-7; CDR3 DNA: TGTGCCAGCAATAAACGGGGGGGAAACTACGAGCAGTACTTC; CDR3 protein: CASNKRGGNYEQYF
D gene: -; V gene: TRBV19; clone size: -; J gene: TRBJ1-1; CDR3 DNA: TGTGCCAGCAGCATCCCCGGGGGGGGGTTTGGGAACACTGAAGCTTTCTTT; CDR3 protein: CASSIPGGGFGNTEAFF
D gene: TRBD1; V gene: TRBV7-8; clone size: -; J gene: TRBJ2-7; CDR3 DNA: TGTGCCAGCAGCCCAGTCACGGGACAGGGGTCCCACGAGCAGTACTTC; CDR3 protein: CASSPVTGQGSHEQYF
D gene: -; V gene: TRBV5-6; clone size: -; J gene: TRBJ1-2; CDR3 DNA: TGTGCCAGCAGCGCCCTCAGAGGGAACTATGGCTACACCTTC; CDR3 protein: CASSALRGNYGYTF
D gene: TRBD1; V gene: TRBV2; clone size: few; J gene: TRBJ1-5; CDR3 DNA: TGTGCCAGCAGTGAAGGGACAGGGGGCTTAAGGCAGCCCCAGCATTTT; CDR3 protein: CASSEGTGGLRQPQHF
D gene: -; V gene: TRBV18; clone size: -; J gene: TRBJ1-5; CDR3 DNA: TGTGCCAGCTCACCAGGGGCAGGGGATCAGCCCCAGCATTTT; CDR3 protein: CASSPGAGDQPQHF
D gene: -; V gene: TRBV7-2; clone size: -; J gene: TRBJ2-2; CDR3 DNA: TGTGCCAGCAGCTTAGCGAGTGGCGGGGAGCTGTTTTTT; CDR3 protein: CASSLASGGELFF
D gene: -; V gene: TRBV18; clone size: -; J gene: TRBJ1-4; CDR3 DNA: TGTGCCAGCTCACCACCGGGGACAGAAAAACTGTTTTTT; CDR3 protein: CASSPPGTEKLFF
D gene: TRBD1; V gene: TRBV7-2; clone size: -; J gene: TRBJ2-5; CDR3 DNA: TGTGCCAGCAGCAAAACAGGGGGCAGGGAGACCCAGTACTTC; CDR3 protein: CASSKTGGRETQYF
D gene: TRBD1; V gene: TRBV7-2; clone size: -; J gene: TRBJ2-5; CDR3 DNA: TGTGCCAGCAGCAGAGGACAGGGGACCCAGTACTTC; CDR3 protein: CASSRGQGTQYF
D gene: -; V gene: TRBV10-3; clone size: -; J gene: TRBJ2-7; CDR3 DNA: TGTGCCATCAGTGCTCCCTCCTACGAGCAGTACTTC; CDR3 protein: CAISAPSYEQYF